The 27 T cell receptor beta chains below were found in one sample sequenced in a study of blood T cell repertoires in COVID-19. TCRdb keeps only in-frame clones here, not all; method: immunoSEQ multiplex PCR. The sample holds fewer than 350,000 clones, 80% to 90% seen once. The specimen was PBMCs or T cells enriched from blood (not recorded which). The source of these receptors is a woman aged 40-49 years with acute COVID-19.

CDR3: CASSQSSLGGPYEQYF. CDR3 nucleotide sequence: TGTGCCAGCAGCCAATCCTCCCTCGGGGGTCCCTACGAGCAGTACTTC. This chain links TRBV3-1 (or the pseudogene TRBV3-2) with TRBJ2-7, with D possibly TRBD2 on 6 matching bases. The CDR3 loop spans 16 amino acids. The germline CDR1 and CDR2 sequences are LGHDT and YNNKEL (reference sequence). Trimming removed 2 bases from V and 2 bases from J, with 16 bases in between.

This clone was recorded only once. The chain has TRBV19 and TRBJ2-2; 8 nucleotides match TRBD1. V shed 3 bases, J shed 6 bases, and the junction held 9 bases outside the gene matches. Germline CDR1 LNHDA, CDR2 SQIVND (reference sequence). This CDR3 has 16 amino acids. In DNA form, the CDR3 reads TGTGCCAGTAGTATCTTACAGGGGGGTGGTGCCGGGGAGCTGTTTTTT. Translation: CASSILQGGGAGELFF.

This clone was detected a few times. The chain employs TRBV11-3 and TRBJ2-1; 8 nucleotides align to TRBD2. This CDR3 region has 15 residues. The ends lost 3 bases at V and 6 bases at J; junction bases unmatched: 7. Germline CDR1 reads SGHNT; CDR2 reads YENEEA. The CDR3 DNA is TGTGCCAGCAGCTTCGGGACTAGGTTAGGCAATGAGCAGTTCTTC. Translated: CASSFGTRLGNEQFF.

The rearrangement uses TRBV20-1 and TRBJ1-2; D remains unclear. The CDR3 length is 10 residues. Germline lookup yields CDR1 DFQATT and CDR2 SNEGSKA (reference sequence). V lost 6 bases and J lost 7, with 9 bases in between. This CDR3 is CSAGGSGYTF. CDR3 in DNA: TGCAGTGCAGGAGGTAGTGGCTACACCTTC.

This clone was counted only a few times. The chain uses TRBV3-1 (or the pseudogene TRBV3-2) and TRBJ1-2; D not certain. The CDR3 consists of 14 residues. The ends were cut back, 0 bases at V and 5 bases at J, with 10 bases in the middle. Looked up from germline, CDR1 is LGHDT and CDR2 is YNNKEL (reference sequence). The CDR3 here is CASSQERGVYGYTF. CDR3 sequence (DNA): TGTGCCAGCAGCCAAGAGCGGGGTGTTTATGGCTACACCTTC.

This chain joins TRBV5-4 and TRBJ2-5; D perhaps matches TRBD1 (6 bases). The CDR3 length is 15 residues. Germline V lookup: CDR1 SGHNT, CDR2 YYREEE (reference sequence). V gave up 0 bases and J gave up 4 bases, with 13 bases separating them. The chain's CDR3 is CASSLEYRDRETQYF. As DNA, the CDR3 is TGTGCCAGCAGCTTGGAATACAGGGATCGAGAGACCCAGTACTTC.

This sequence joins TRBV5-1 and TRBJ1-1, with D possibly TRBD1 on 6 matching bases. In germline, CDR1 is SGHRS, CDR2 YFSETQ. This CDR3 region has 15 residues. Trimming stripped 3 bases from V and 0 bases from J, with 12 bases between. The CDR3 loop reads CASSSRQVMNTEAFF. Written as DNA, the CDR3 is TGCGCCAGCAGCTCAAGACAGGTCATGAACACTGAAGCTTTCTTT.

The chain links TRBV9 to TRBJ1-2; perhaps TRBD1 as D (5 bases). CDR3 length equals 15 residues. Per the germline V gene, CDR1 is SGDLS and CDR2 is YYNGEE. Trimming removed 0 bases from V and 6 bases from J, with 15 bases in between. In DNA, the CDR3 is TGTGCCAGCAGCGTAGCTACACGAGGGGAGGATGGCTACACCTTC. This gives the protein CASSVATRGEDGYTF. The full variable domain, its missing parts supplied by reference TRBV9 and TRBJ1-2, is DSGVTQTPKHLITATGQRVTLRCSPRSGDLSVYWYQQSLDQGLQFLIQYYNGEERAKGNILERFSAQQFPDLHSELNLSSLELGDSALYFCASSVATRGEDGYTFGSGTRLTVV.

Concerning this clone itself: Other nucleotide sequences in the sample specify the same CDR3. The V and J genes are TRBV19 and TRBJ2-7, with D hard to call. This CDR3 is 11 amino acids long. With 4 bases removed from V and 3 bases from J, the gap between germline ends came to 4 bases. Germline assignment: CDR1 LNHDA and CDR2 SQIVND (reference sequence). DNA for the CDR3: TGTGCCAGTAGTAGCAGCTACGAGCAGTACTTC. Protein sequence: CASSSSYEQYF.

V usage is TRBV24-1 and J usage is TRBJ2-3; 12 nucleotides line up with TRBD2. This CDR3 contains 16 residues. V was pared by 4 bases and J by 2 bases, with 3 bases of the junction left unmatched. Germline V gene data show CDR1 as KGHDR and CDR2 as SFDVKD. CDR3 sequence reads: CATSDPSGGATDTQYF. The CDR3 DNA follows: TGTGCCACCAGTGACCCTAGCGGGGGGGCCACAGATACGCAGTATTTT.

The chain uses TRBV15 and TRBJ2-5; 9 bases are a match to TRBD2. J gave up 4 bases and V 0 bases, and 6 bases lay outside the gene matches. Per germline, CDR1 LNHNV and CDR2 YYDKDF (reference sequence). This CDR3 is built from 16 residues. CDR3 region: CATSRDRAGGLETQYF. For the CDR3, the DNA is TGTGCCACCAGCAGAGATCGAGCGGGGGGCCTAGAGACCCAGTACTTC.

The chain recombines TRBV5-1 with TRBJ1-1; D is perhaps TRBD1 (5 bases). CDR3 length: 15 residues. CDR1 and CDR2 (germline): SGHRS, YFSETQ. V was cut by 0 bases and J by 6 bases, with 15 bases left in between. CDR3 residues: CASSLGPGNIAEAFF. DNA of the CDR3: TGCGCCAGCAGCTTGGGGCCAGGGAATATTGCTGAAGCTTTCTTT.

The chain links TRBV11-2 to TRBJ1-2; 7 bases are shared with TRBD1. CDR1 SGHAT and CDR2 FQNNGV come from the germline V gene. The length of the CDR3 is 16 residues. V gave up 5 bases and J gave up 4 bases; unmatched junction bases: 13. CDR3 DNA: TGTGCCAGCAGCCTATACCCGGGACAGAGCTTCTATGGCTACACCTTC. Encoded protein: CASSLYPGQSFYGYTF.

This clone has a single count. This rearrangement joins TRBV7-9 to TRBJ1-5, with D unclear. This CDR3 comprises 15 residues. V was trimmed by 5 bases and J by 7 bases, leaving 18 bases between them. Germline CDR1 and CDR2: SEHNR and FQNEAQ (reference sequence). The CDR3 DNA follows: TGTGCCAGCAGCCCACTTGGGGAAGCGGGGCAGCCCCAGCATTTT. Its translation: CASSPLGEAGQPQHF.

The V and J genes are TRBV14 and TRBJ1-1; 9 nucleotides line up with TRBD1. The CDR3 is made up of 14 amino acids. CDR1 SGHDN and CDR2 FVKESK come from the germline V gene. Germline trimming cut 4 bases from V and 4 bases from J; bases unmatched to any gene: 4. CDR3 region: CASSRTGGVTEAFF. The CDR3 nucleotides are TGTGCCAGCAGCCGAACAGGGGGCGTCACTGAAGCTTTCTTT.

The rearrangement links TRBV6-2 or TRBV6-3 to TRBJ1-1; D is unresolved. The CDR3 spans 14 residues. Per germline, CDR1 MNHEY and CDR2 SVGEGT. Trimming took 5 bases from V and 0 from J, leaving 10 bases between them. The CDR3 DNA reads as TGTGCCAGCAGTCTTGTCGTAGTGAACACTGAAGCTTTCTTT. Amino acids: CASSLVVVNTEAFF.

The V call is TRBV6-5, the J call TRBJ2-7; 7 positions match TRBD1. Germline V lookup: CDR1 MNHEY, CDR2 SVGAGI. Trimming cost V 5 bases and J 0 bases; bases outside gene matches: 7. This CDR3 region has 15 residues. CDR3 protein: CASSQRGQSSYEQYF. As DNA, the CDR3 is TGTGCCAGCAGTCAAAGGGGACAGAGCTCCTACGAGCAGTACTTC.

This chain joins TRBV2 and TRBJ2-3; 9 bases are shared with TRBD2. The CDR3 contains 18 residues. V shed 1 base and J 0 bases; nucleotides not matched to a gene: 8. Germline V gene lookup returns CDR1 SNHLY and CDR2 FYNNEI. The CDR3 DNA sequence: TGTGCCAGCAGTGAAGAAGGGCTAGCGGGGACTAGCACAGATACGCAGTATTTT. As protein: CASSEEGLAGTSTDTQYF.

Here the CDR3 reads CASNGLAGDTQYF. The DNA for the CDR3 is TGTGCCAGCAACGGGCTAGCGGGGGATACGCAGTATTTT. This rearrangement joins TRBV2 to TRBJ2-3; 9 bases map to TRBD2. The CDR3 sequence is 13 residues long. Germline V lookup: CDR1 SNHLY, CDR2 FYNNEI. After removal of 7 bases from V and 6 bases from J, the junction contained 5 bases not matched to a gene.

CDR3 bases: TGTGCCAGCAGTTTATTCCCGACAGGGCTGTTTTTT. Its translation is CASSLFPTGLFF. V gene TRBV28 combines with J gene TRBJ1-4, with TRBD1 matching over 7 bases. V shed 1 base, J shed 14 bases, and the junction held 4 bases outside the gene matches. Per the germline V gene, CDR1 is MDHEN and CDR2 is SYDVKM. The CDR3 runs 12 residues.

This chain uses TRBV7-2 with TRBJ1-3, with TRBD1 matching 9 bases. Germline trimming cut 4 bases from V and 0 bases from J; bases unmatched to any gene: 7. The CDR3 runs 17 residues. Germline assignment: CDR1 SGHTA and CDR2 FQGNSA. The CDR3 is CASSYAPTGGSGNTIYF. For the CDR3, the DNA is TGTGCCAGCAGCTACGCACCGACAGGGGGCTCTGGAAACACCATATATTTT.

This clone has just one count. V usage is TRBV3-1 (or the pseudogene TRBV3-2) and J usage is TRBJ2-2, with D possibly matching TRBD2 (5 bases). Germline V gene sequence: CDR1 LGHDT, CDR2 YNNKEL (reference sequence). CDR3 length: 17 residues. The V end lost 2 bases, the J end lost 6 bases, and 19 bases lay between the germline ends. The CDR3, as DNA: TGTGCCAGCAGCCAAAGAAGGCGGGTGGAGTCGGCCGGGGAGCTGTTTTTT. This codes for CASSQRRRVESAGELFF.

This chain connects TRBV27 to TRBJ2-5; D not certain. V lost 3 bases to trimming and J lost 4 bases, with 9 bases between them. The CDR3 extends over 13 amino acids. CDR1 and CDR2 from the germline V gene are MNHEY and SMNVEV (reference sequence). CDR3 loop: CASSLLSTETQYF. Here the CDR3 DNA reads TGTGCCAGCAGTTTGTTGAGCACAGAGACCCAGTACTTC.

This chain joins TRBV6-1 and TRBJ2-1; 8 bases map to TRBD2. The germline V gene has CDR1 MNHNS and CDR2 SASEGT. J gave up 3 bases and V 4 bases, and 2 bases lay outside the gene matches. The CDR3 sequence is 14 residues long. The CDR3 region has the DNA TGTGCCAGCAGTGTAGCGGGACACTACAATGAGCAGTTCTTC. It encodes CASSVAGHYNEQFF.

The V call is TRBV20-1, the J call TRBJ2-7, with D uncertain. Germline V gives CDR1 DFQATT, CDR2 SNEGSKA (reference sequence). This CDR3 region has 14 residues. The V gene lost 4 bases and the J gene lost 0 bases, with 13 bases spanning the gap. CDR3 nucleotide sequence: TGCAGTGCTATTGACCCCGGTAGCTCCTACGAGCAGTACTTC. Translation gives CSAIDPGSSYEQYF.

Only one count was recorded for this clone. The V gene is TRBV12-3 or TRBV12-4, the J gene TRBJ2-3; TRBD2 matches 8 bases. The CDR3 spans 13 residues. The V gene end was trimmed by 10 bases and the J gene end by 1 base; junction bases not matched to a gene: 4. CDR3 nucleotides: TGTGCCACCCAAGCGGGGGGCACAGATACGCAGTATTTT. Translated, it gives CATQAGGTDTQYF.

This clone has just one count. The CDR3 bases are TGCGCCAGCAGCCAGCGGACAGATTGGAATGAAAAACTGTTTTTT. Translated, it gives CASSQRTDWNEKLFF. V and J are TRBV4-1 and TRBJ1-4, with D possibly being TRBD1 (6 bases). V gave up 3 bases and J gave up 5 bases, with 13 bases separating them. This CDR3 is 15 amino acids long. The germline CDR1 and CDR2 sequences are MGHRA and YSYEKL.